Presented here are 8 T cell receptor beta chains from one specimen sequenced in a study of cytomegalovirus exposure and HLA in healthy donors. Researchers ran the PCR with 60 Vbeta and 13 Jbeta primers. Clones were sequenced by immunoSEQ multiplex PCR, and TCRdb holds only the in-frame ones, with some missing. The table counts about 210,000 clones; roughly 0.98% lies in the top ten. Specimen: PBMCs. All receptors come from a woman aged 25-40 years in good health and CMV-seropositive.

The rearrangement joins TRBV6-1 to TRBJ2-5; 9 bases match TRBD1. Germline V lookup: CDR1 MNHNS, CDR2 SASEGT. The CDR3 totals 15 residues. The V and J ends lost 5 bases and 5 bases, in that order; junction bases with no gene match: 9. CDR3 sequence reads: CASSWELDRGETQYF. The CDR3 DNA follows: TGTGCCAGCAGTTGGGAACTCGACAGGGGGGAGACCCAGTACTTC.

J is TRBJ2-7 and V is TRBV29-1; D unresolved. The V end was cut by 1 base, the J end by 2 bases, with 6 bases between. Germline V lookup: CDR1 SQVTM, CDR2 ANQGSEA. The CDR3 extends over 12 amino acids. The CDR3 loop reads CSVEVETYEQYF. DNA for the CDR3: TGCAGCGTTGAAGTGGAGACCTACGAGCAGTACTTC.

This rearrangement joins TRBV7-2 to TRBJ2-7, with D perhaps matching TRBD2 (5 bases). The CDR3 has 14 amino acids. Per the germline V gene, CDR1 is SGHTA and CDR2 is FQGNSA. Trimming cost V 5 bases and J 6 bases, with 17 bases left between them. DNA for the CDR3: TGTGCCAGCAGCCCCTTCGGGGAAAGCGGCGAGCAGTACTTC. Protein: CASSPFGESGEQYF.

The chain couples TRBV7-9 to TRBJ2-1, with 10 bases identical to TRBD1. The CDR3 has 17 amino acids. Germline CDR1 is SEHNR and CDR2 is FQNEAQ (reference sequence). J lost 6 bases, V lost 3 bases, and 11 bases had no gene match. This CDR3 reads CASSFRQSWTGGNEQFF. In DNA form, the CDR3 reads TGTGCCAGCAGCTTCCGTCAAAGTTGGACAGGGGGCAATGAGCAGTTCTTC. Based on the CDR3 plus reference TRBV7-9 and TRBJ2-1, the full variable domain is DTGVSQNPRHKITKRGQNVTFRCDPISEHNRLYWYRQTLGQGPEFLTYFQNEAQLEKSRLLSDRFSAERPKGSFSTLEIQRTEQGDSAMYLCASSFRQSWTGGNEQFFGPGTRLTVL.

This sequence joins TRBV9 and TRBJ2-7; D possibly corresponds to TRBD2 (7 bases). V lost 7 bases to trimming and J lost 5 bases, with 10 bases between them. Germline assignment: CDR1 SGDLS and CDR2 YYNGEE. The CDR3 length is 11 residues. CDR3 protein: CASGGGNEQYF. DNA for the CDR3: TGTGCCAGCGGGGGGGGCAACGAGCAGTACTTC.

V gene TRBV7-9 combines with J gene TRBJ2-2; TRBD2 is a possible D gene (5 bases). CDR3 size: 18 residues. V gave up 4 bases and J gave up 0 bases, with 18 bases separating them. Per the germline V gene, CDR1 is SEHNR and CDR2 is FQNEAQ (reference sequence). CDR3 in DNA: TGTGCCAGCAGCTCCCGCCGGGAACCACCGACGAACACCGGGGAGCTGTTTTTT. Amino acids: CASSSRREPPTNTGELFF.

The rearrangement uses TRBV7-8 and TRBJ1-5; the match to TRBD1 covers 7 bases. The CDR3 has 16 residues. The germline V gene encodes CDR1 SGHVS and CDR2 FQNEAQ. Losses at the gene ends were 8 bases for V and 4 bases for J; bases not matched to a gene: 14. The CDR3 nucleotides read TGTGCCAGCTCCCCCGCCGCACAGGGGCAAAATCAGCCCCAGCATTTT. Translation gives CASSPAAQGQNQPQHF.

The rearrangement links TRBV29-1 to TRBJ2-5; possibly TRBD2 for D (6 bases). The germline gives CDR1 SQVTM, CDR2 ANQGSEA. V dropped 0 bases and J dropped 1 base, with 9 bases sitting between them. This CDR3 contains 14 residues. CDR3 DNA: TGCAGCGTTGAAGAACGCGGGGCCCAAGAGACCCAGTACTTC. This sequence encodes CSVEERGAQETQYF.